These 28 T cell receptor beta chains share one sample of origin, sequenced in a study of cytomegalovirus exposure and HLA in healthy donors. A multiplex PCR was run with 60 Vbeta primers and 13 Jbeta primers. Repertoires were generated with immunoSEQ multiplex PCR, while TCRdb's copy carries only in-frame clones and drops some. The table has 150,000 to 200,000 clones, approximately 85% seen once. Sequencing used PBMCs. These receptor sequences come from a man between 18 and 29 years old in good health and CMV-seropositive.

This rearrangement joins TRBV19 to TRBJ2-7; D is possibly TRBD1 (5 bases). This CDR3 spans 17 amino acids. V lost 3 bases, J lost 5 bases, and 23 bases lay in between. Germline V gives CDR1 LNHDA, CDR2 SQIVND (reference sequence). The CDR3 reads CASSISITLKGADEQYF. The CDR3 DNA follows: TGTGCCAGTAGTATTTCCATAACGCTAAAAGGGGCCGACGAGCAGTACTTC.

The rearrangement uses TRBV6-5 and TRBJ1-1; D perhaps matches TRBD1 (6 bases). Trimming removed 5 bases from V and 7 bases from J, with 14 bases in between. Germline-derived CDR1 and CDR2 are MNHEY and SVGAGI. CDR3 length: 13 amino acids. The CDR3 sequence is CASSKDRDSEAFF. Here the CDR3 DNA reads TGTGCCAGCAGTAAGGACAGAGACAGTGAAGCTTTCTTT.

The chain is built from TRBV6-1 and TRBJ2-1; a possible D gene is TRBD1 (6 bases). Germline V CDR1 and CDR2: MNHNS, SASEGT. CDR3 length: 14 amino acids. V was cut by 7 bases and J by 5 bases, with 15 bases left in between. The CDR3 is CASKSGTPDNEQFF. The DNA of the CDR3 is TGTGCCAGCAAGTCCGGGACACCGGACAATGAGCAGTTCTTC.

The V and J genes are TRBV5-6 and TRBJ2-2; a weak D match, TRBD1 (6 bases). Trimming removed 2 bases at V and 0 bases at J, with 11 bases between. Germline V gene sequence: CDR1 SGHDT, CDR2 YYEEEE. The CDR3 runs 16 residues. The CDR3: CASSFTTGPNTGELFF. Here the CDR3 DNA reads TGTGCCAGCAGCTTTACGACAGGACCGAACACCGGGGAGCTGTTTTTT.

CDR3 in DNA: TGTGCCACCAGCAGATGGCAGGTCCTCTACGAGCAGTACTTC. It translates to CATSRWQVLYEQYF. The rearrangement uses TRBV15 and TRBJ2-7, with no clear D. V lost 2 bases and J lost 3, with 11 bases in between. This CDR3 has 14 amino acids. The germline V gene has CDR1 LNHNV and CDR2 YYDKDF (reference sequence).

This clone has just a few counts. The chain couples TRBV5-8 to TRBJ1-1; D is uncertain. From germline, CDR1 is SGHTS and CDR2 YDEGEE. The CDR3 length is 14 residues. Trimming left V 0 bases short and J 5 bases short, with 11 bases between. Here the CDR3 DNA reads TGTGCCAGCAGCTTGGTGGGCCGTGGGACTGAAGCTTTCTTT. Protein: CASSLVGRGTEAFF.

The genes are TRBV4-1 and TRBJ2-3; the match to TRBD2 covers 13 bases. This CDR3 is built from 16 residues. V lost 3 bases to trimming and J lost 6 bases; unmatched junction nucleotides: 6. Germline CDR1 reads MGHRA; CDR2 reads YSYEKL. In nucleotides, the CDR3 is TGCGCCAGCAGCCATCCCGGGACTAGCGGGGAGGATACGCAGTATTTT. Translating it yields CASSHPGTSGEDTQYF.

This chain joins TRBV15 and TRBJ1-1; D perhaps matches TRBD1 (6 bases). V was trimmed by 3 bases and J by 4 bases, leaving 15 bases between them. Germline V gene lookup returns CDR1 LNHNV and CDR2 YYDKDF (reference sequence). The CDR3 has 15 residues. CDR3 amino acids: CATSSARGKGTEAFF. CDR3 sequence (DNA): TGTGCCACCAGCAGCGCCAGGGGCAAAGGCACTGAAGCTTTCTTT.

J is TRBJ1-3 and V is TRBV29-1; D is ambiguous. Germline V gives CDR1 SQVTM, CDR2 ANQGSEA. The CDR3 is 15 amino acids. Trimming removed 4 bases from V and 0 bases from J, with 13 bases in between. The CDR3 region has the DNA TGCAGCGTTGGCGGACCCGGGGTCTCTGGAAACACCATATATTTT. This translates into CSVGGPGVSGNTIYF.

This chain uses TRBV4-3 with TRBJ1-1; TRBD1 is a possible D gene (6 bases). V was shortened by 0 bases and J by 5 bases, with 16 bases between the two germline ends. CDR3 length: 16 amino acids. Germline V CDR1 and CDR2: LGHNA, YSLEER. CDR3 sequence: CASSQDYAGARTEAFF. The CDR3 DNA reads as TGCGCCAGCAGCCAAGATTATGCGGGGGCGAGGACTGAAGCTTTCTTT.

The chain links TRBV6-1 to TRBJ2-3; the match to TRBD2 covers 7 bases. V trimming: 4 bases; J trimming: 6 bases; junction bases outside the gene matches: 7. The germline V gene has CDR1 MNHNS and CDR2 SASEGT. CDR3 length: 14 residues. The CDR3, as DNA: TGTGCCAGCAGTGGAGGACTAGGGTGGGATACGCAGTATTTT. It codes for CASSGGLGWDTQYF.

This clone turned up a few times. The chain couples TRBV6-5 to TRBJ1-5; 7 bases are shared with TRBD1. The CDR3 is made up of 15 amino acids. J lost 4 bases, V lost 0 bases, and 3 bases had no gene match. The V gene's germline CDR1 is MNHEY and CDR2 SVGAGI. The CDR3 DNA follows: TGTGCCAGCAGTTACTCACACAGGGGTAATCAGCCCCAGCATTTT. It yields the protein CASSYSHRGNQPQHF.

The J gene is TRBJ1-2, the V gene TRBV7-2; 11 nucleotides match TRBD1. The V segment lost 5 bases and the J segment 8 bases; nucleotides outside the gene matches: 7. CDR1 is SGHTA and CDR2 is FQGNSA in the germline V gene. The CDR3 has 14 amino acids. The CDR3 reads CASSGGQGAGGYTF. CDR3 bases: TGTGCCAGCAGCGGCGGACAGGGGGCAGGCGGCTACACCTTC. Filled out from reference TRBV7-2 and TRBJ1-2, the complete variable domain reads GAGVSQSPSNKVTEKGKDVELRCDPISGHTALYWYRQSLGQGLEFLIYFQGNSAPDKSGLPSDRFSAERTGGSVSTLTIQRTQQEDSAVYLCASSGGQGAGGYTFGSGTRLTVV.

The chain joins TRBV5-1 to TRBJ2-3; possible D gene TRBD2, 5 bases. The CDR3 extends over 18 amino acids. CDR1 and CDR2 (germline): SGHRS, YFSETQ. The V end lost 0 bases, the J end lost 0 bases, and 17 bases lay between the germline ends. The CDR3 protein is CASSLAENTGISTDTQYF. As DNA, the CDR3 is TGCGCCAGCAGCTTGGCCGAAAACACCGGGATTAGCACAGATACGCAGTATTTT. Looking up the rest from reference TRBV5-1 and TRBJ2-3 gives the full variable domain: KAGVTQTPRYLIKTRGQQVTLSCSPISGHRSVSWYQQTPGQGLQFLFEYFSETQRNKGNFPGRFSGRQFSNSRSEMNVSTLELGDSALYLCASSLAENTGISTDTQYFGPGTRLTVL.

The genes are TRBV5-8 and TRBJ2-1; TRBD1 agrees at 9 bases. V was pared by 5 bases and J by 4 bases, with 4 bases of the junction left unmatched. This CDR3 spans 14 amino acids. Germline lookup yields CDR1 SGHTS and CDR2 YDEGEE. The CDR3 region is CASSPGQGYNEQFF. The CDR3 DNA is TGTGCCAGCAGTCCGGGACAGGGATACAATGAGCAGTTCTTC.

Of note for this clone: One end of the junction varies from germline; a read error may be responsible. The CDR3 loop reads CSSSLGGGGYTF. The CDR3 bases are TGTTCCAGCAGCTTAGGGGGAGGTGGCTACACCTTC. The chain links TRBV7-9 to TRBJ1-2, with D perhaps matching TRBD1 (6 bases). There are 12 residues in the CDR3. Germline CDR1 SEHNR, CDR2 FQNEAQ (reference sequence).

The chain carries TRBV5-1 and TRBJ2-1, with 11 bases identical to TRBD2. Germline V gives CDR1 SGHRS, CDR2 YFSETQ. CDR3 length: 17 amino acids. V was pared by 0 bases and J by 8 bases, with 10 bases of the junction left unmatched. DNA of the CDR3: TGCGCCAGCAGCTTGGGCTCCCTAGCGGGGGGCGATGATGAGCAGTTCTTC. Residues: CASSLGSLAGGDDEQFF.

V usage is TRBV12-5 and J usage is TRBJ1-1; D gene unclear. The CDR3 has 13 amino acids. V was clipped by 5 bases and J by 3 bases, with 10 bases between them. CDR1 and CDR2 from the germline V gene are LGHNT and FRNRAP. CDR3 amino acids: CASGGSGYTEAFF. The CDR3 region has the DNA TGTGCTAGTGGTGGGTCGGGGTACACTGAAGCTTTCTTT.

The chain carries TRBV4-2 and TRBJ2-5; TRBD2 aligns across 12 bases. The DNA matches TRBJ2-7 better at its end, which makes the J call doubtful. Germline CDR1 and CDR2: LGHNA and YNFKEQ. The CDR3 is made up of 15 amino acids. This chain's CDR3 is CASSQGLAGDYEQYF. CDR3 bases: TGTGCCAGCAGCCAAGGACTAGCGGGGGACTACGAGCAGTACTTC.

This chain joins TRBV19 and TRBJ1-1, with TRBD1 matching over 7 bases. CDR1 is LNHDA, CDR2 SQIVND, per germline (reference sequence). The V gene end was trimmed by 5 bases and the J gene end by 8 bases; junction bases not matched to a gene: 5. The CDR3 loop spans 12 amino acids. The CDR3 DNA follows: TGTGCCAGTAGTTTCGGGACAGCCGAAGCTTTCTTT. Amino acid sequence: CASSFGTAEAFF.

About this clone: Other DNA sequences within the sample encode an identical CDR3. The chain couples TRBV6-1 to TRBJ2-7; 8 nucleotides line up with TRBD1. V was pared by 4 bases and J by 1 base, with 6 bases of the junction left unmatched. The CDR3 is 15 residues long. Germline V gene data show CDR1 as MNHNS and CDR2 as SASEGT. The chain's CDR3 is CASSAPGGASYEQYF. The CDR3 DNA reads as TGTGCCAGCAGTGCACCAGGGGGCGCGTCCTACGAGCAGTACTTC.

The J gene is TRBJ2-6, the V gene TRBV18, with D perhaps matching TRBD1 (6 bases). Germline CDR1 and CDR2: KGHSH and LQKENI. This CDR3 comprises 18 residues. Trimming removed 6 bases at V and 0 bases at J, with 18 bases between. CDR3 nucleotide sequence: TGTGCCAGCTCGCAAACAGGGCCACCGAGCTCTGGGGCCAACGTCCTGACTTTC. It specifies CASSQTGPPSSGANVLTF.

This clone was detected a few times. The rearrangement uses TRBV7-9 and TRBJ1-1; D perhaps matches TRBD1 (5 bases). There are 15 residues in the CDR3. Trimming pared 1 base from V and 2 bases from J, leaving 11 bases between. Germline lookup yields CDR1 SEHNR and CDR2 FQNEAQ (reference sequence). The CDR3 sequence is CASSLVGGTNTEAFF. The CDR3 coding sequence is TGTGCCAGCAGCTTAGTAGGAGGGACTAACACTGAAGCTTTCTTT.

In regard to this clone: Mismatch with germline at one junction end may stem from a read error. J is TRBJ2-7 and V is TRBV7-9; D not resolved. Germline V gene lookup returns CDR1 SEHNR and CDR2 FQNEAQ (reference sequence). The CDR3 is 11 amino acids. CDR3 nucleotide sequence: TGTTCCAGCAGCCCCCTCTACGAGCAGTACTTC. Protein product: CSSSPLYEQYF.

The chain links TRBV15 to TRBJ2-5; 9 nucleotides agree with TRBD2. Germline V lookup: CDR1 LNHNV, CDR2 YYDKDF (reference sequence). CDR3 length: 15 residues. V gave up 3 bases and J gave up 5 bases; unmatched junction bases: 7. DNA of the CDR3: TGTGCCACCAGCAGCGCGGGGGGGCGCCGGGAGACCCAGTACTTC. Protein sequence: CATSSAGGRRETQYF.

This chain connects TRBV7-9 to TRBJ1-6; D is possibly TRBD1 (6 bases). V was shortened by 1 base and J by 6 bases, with 7 bases between the two germline ends. The CDR3 is 14 amino acids. Germline V gene data show CDR1 as SEHNR and CDR2 as FQNEAQ (reference sequence). The CDR3 coding sequence is TGTGCCAGCAGCTTAGAACAGGGTAATTCACCCCTCCACTTT. It translates to CASSLEQGNSPLHF.

V is TRBV27 and J is TRBJ2-1; the D gene is possibly TRBD1 (6 bases). The CDR3 is made up of 14 amino acids. The germline V and J ends were trimmed by 7 bases and 0 bases, with 10 bases remaining between them. Germline V lookup: CDR1 MNHEY, CDR2 SMNVEV (reference sequence). CDR3 loop: CASTRGTSYNEQFF. The CDR3 nucleotides are TGTGCCAGCACAAGGGGGACCTCCTACAATGAGCAGTTCTTC.

This clone came up many times. The chain uses TRBV19 and TRBJ1-2; TRBD1 matches 8 bases. Looked up from germline, CDR1 is LNHDA and CDR2 is SQIVND (reference sequence). J lost 6 bases, V lost 1 base, and 10 bases had no gene match. This CDR3 is 16 amino acids long. CDR3 DNA sequence: TGTGCCAGTAGTATAGTAGGACAGGGAACTTTACATGGCTACACCTTC. Its protein is CASSIVGQGTLHGYTF.